These 9 T cell receptor beta chains were all obtained from the same sample, sequenced in a study of Tregs in tolerant kidney transplant recipients. Using immunoSEQ multiplex PCR, the repertoire was profiled, and TCRdb retains in-frame clones only, with some absent. The table includes nearly 95,000 clones, roughly 93% detected once. Sequences were derived from CD4+ T cells from blood, sampled before the transplant. All receptors come from a human donor who received a combined kidney and bone marrow transplant.

The chain is built from TRBV15 and TRBJ1-2; 7 bases are shared with TRBD1. CDR1 and CDR2 (germline): LNHNV, YYDKDF (reference sequence). With 0 bases clipped from V and 4 bases from J, the junction kept 5 bases outside the gene matches. The CDR3 extends over 15 amino acids. The CDR3: CATSRDLDRVYGYTF. DNA for the CDR3: TGTGCCACCAGCAGAGATTTAGACAGGGTCTATGGCTACACCTTC.

V gene TRBV4-2 combines with J gene TRBJ1-3; 7 bases map to TRBD1. This CDR3 region has 13 residues. V lost 1 base to trimming and J lost 9 bases; unmatched junction nucleotides: 3. From germline, CDR1 is LGHNA and CDR2 YNFKEQ. The CDR3 region is CASSQATGITIYF. The CDR3 DNA follows: TGTGCCAGCAGCCAAGCGACAGGGATCACCATATATTTT.

The gene calls are TRBV5-1 and TRBJ1-2; D remains unclear. V lost 4 bases to trimming and J lost 3 bases, with 10 bases between them. The CDR3 consists of 13 residues. CDR1 and CDR2 from the germline V gene are SGHRS and YFSETQ. Here the CDR3 reads CASSIEEDYGYTF. The CDR3 region has the DNA TGCGCCAGCAGCATAGAGGAAGACTATGGCTACACCTTC.

The V and J genes are TRBV6-5 and TRBJ1-2, with 9 bases aligning to TRBD1. From germline, CDR1 is MNHEY and CDR2 SVGAGI. With V trimmed by 4 bases and J by 4 bases, 4 bases remained unmatched. The CDR3 contains 14 residues. CDR3 nucleotide sequence: TGTGCCAGCAGTTCCCGGGACAGGGTCTATGGCTACACCTTC. It encodes CASSSRDRVYGYTF.

The chain's CDR3 is CASSRRLSTGELFF. The DNA of the CDR3 is TGTGCCAGCAGCCGACGACTTAGCACCGGGGAGCTGTTTTTT. This chain joins TRBV7-2 and TRBJ2-2; no clear D gene. The germline V and J ends were trimmed by 5 bases and 4 bases, with 11 bases remaining between them. This CDR3 spans 14 amino acids. Germline lookup yields CDR1 SGHTA and CDR2 FQGNSA.

The V and J genes are TRBV7-2 and TRBJ2-5; 9 bases fit TRBD2. There are 14 residues in the CDR3. J was trimmed by 5 bases and V by 2 bases; bases with no gene match: 3. Germline V gives CDR1 SGHTA, CDR2 FQGNSA. The CDR3 DNA reads TGTGCCAGCAGCTTACGGCGGGGGGGTGAGACCCAGTACTTC. Its protein product is CASSLRRGGETQYF.

This clone was observed a few times. The sample has other DNA sequences that encode this CDR3 too. V usage is TRBV14 and J usage is TRBJ1-1, with no clear D. V lost 2 bases to trimming and J lost 5 bases, with 9 bases between them. The CDR3 contains 13 residues. From germline, CDR1 is SGHDN and CDR2 FVKESK. The CDR3 is CASSQSTRTEAFF. CDR3 in DNA: TGTGCCAGCAGCCAAAGTACGCGGACTGAAGCTTTCTTT. Using reference TRBV14 and TRBJ1-1 for the parts outside the CDR3, the full variable domain is EAGVTQFPSHSVIEKGQTVTLRCDPISGHDNLYWYRRVMGKEIKFLLHFVKESKQDESGMPNNRFLAERTGGTYSTLKVQPAELEDSGVYFCASSQSTRTEAFFGQGTRLTVV.

This chain links TRBV14 with TRBJ2-7; 7 nucleotides align to TRBD1. The CDR3 sequence is 14 residues long. With 7 bases clipped from V and 3 bases from J, the junction kept 9 bases outside the gene matches. Per germline, CDR1 SGHDN and CDR2 FVKESK. The CDR3 sequence: CASITGQVYYEQYF. In DNA form, the CDR3 reads TGTGCCAGCATCACAGGACAGGTTTACTACGAGCAGTACTTC.

The CDR3, as DNA: TGTGCCAGCAGCAAACTCATAGCGGGATCGTTCGATGAGCAGTTCTTC. Amino acids: CASSKLIAGSFDEQFF. The chain combines TRBV5-6 with TRBJ2-1, with TRBD2 matching 8 bases. Germline CDR1 and CDR2: SGHDT and YYEEEE. The CDR3 consists of 16 residues. The J segment lost 8 bases and the V segment lost 4 bases, leaving 14 bases of the junction unmatched.